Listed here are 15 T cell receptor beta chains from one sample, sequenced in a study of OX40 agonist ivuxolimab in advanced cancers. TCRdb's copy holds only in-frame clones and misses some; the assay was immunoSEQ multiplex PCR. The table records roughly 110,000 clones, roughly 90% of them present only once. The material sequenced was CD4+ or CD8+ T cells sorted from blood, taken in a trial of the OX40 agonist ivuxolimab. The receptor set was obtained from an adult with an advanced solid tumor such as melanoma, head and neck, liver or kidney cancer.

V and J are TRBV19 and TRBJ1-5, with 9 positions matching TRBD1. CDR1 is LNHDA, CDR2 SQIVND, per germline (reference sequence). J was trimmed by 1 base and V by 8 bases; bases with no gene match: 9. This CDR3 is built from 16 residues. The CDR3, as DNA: TGTGCCAGTGCCGGATCGACAGGGGGAAGCAATCAGCCCCAGCATTTT. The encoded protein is CASAGSTGGSNQPQHF.

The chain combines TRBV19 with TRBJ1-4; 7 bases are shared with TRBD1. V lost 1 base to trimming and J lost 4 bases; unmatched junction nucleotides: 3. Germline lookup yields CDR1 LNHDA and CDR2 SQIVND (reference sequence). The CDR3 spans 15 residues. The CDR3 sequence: CASSIGAGGNEKLFF. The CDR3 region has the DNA TGTGCCAGTAGTATAGGGGCAGGGGGTAATGAAAAACTGTTTTTT.

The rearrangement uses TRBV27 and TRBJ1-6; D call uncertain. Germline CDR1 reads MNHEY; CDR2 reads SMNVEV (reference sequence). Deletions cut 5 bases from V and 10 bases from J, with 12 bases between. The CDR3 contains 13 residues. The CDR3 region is CASSTVGVSPLHF. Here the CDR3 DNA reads TGTGCCAGCAGTACGGTTGGGGTCTCACCCCTCCACTTT.

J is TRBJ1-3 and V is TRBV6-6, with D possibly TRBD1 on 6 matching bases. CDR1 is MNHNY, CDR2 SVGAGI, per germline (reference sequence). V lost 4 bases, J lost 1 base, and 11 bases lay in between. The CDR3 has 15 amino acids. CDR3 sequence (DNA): TGTGCCAGCAGTTTCTACGGGACATCTGGAAACACCATATATTTT. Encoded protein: CASSFYGTSGNTIYF.

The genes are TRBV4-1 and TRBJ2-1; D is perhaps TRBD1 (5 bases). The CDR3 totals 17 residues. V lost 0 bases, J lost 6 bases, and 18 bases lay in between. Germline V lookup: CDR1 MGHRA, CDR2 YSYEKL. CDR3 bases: TGCGCCAGCAGCCAAGATTCGGGCAGGGAAGTTCCCAATGAGCAGTTCTTC. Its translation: CASSQDSGREVPNEQFF.

As DNA, the CDR3 is TGTGCCAGCAGGACCCTCGATCCGGGGGCAGTCCTCCACTTT. Translation gives CASRTLDPGAVLHF. The genes are TRBV6-5 and TRBJ1-6; TRBD1 is a possible D gene (6 bases). Trimming stripped 6 bases from V and 15 bases from J, with 21 bases between. This CDR3 has 14 residues. CDR1 is MNHEY and CDR2 is SVGAGI in the germline V gene.

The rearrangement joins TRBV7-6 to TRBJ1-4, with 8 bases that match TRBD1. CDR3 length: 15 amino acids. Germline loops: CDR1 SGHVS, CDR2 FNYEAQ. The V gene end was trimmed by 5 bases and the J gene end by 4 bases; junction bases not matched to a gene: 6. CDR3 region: CASSADRGNNEKLFF. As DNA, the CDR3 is TGTGCCAGCAGCGCAGACAGGGGAAATAATGAAAAACTGTTTTTT.

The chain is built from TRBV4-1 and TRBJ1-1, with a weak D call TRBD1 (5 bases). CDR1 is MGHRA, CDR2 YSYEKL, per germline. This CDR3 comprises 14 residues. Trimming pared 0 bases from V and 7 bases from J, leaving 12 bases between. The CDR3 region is CASSQDWQDNEAFF. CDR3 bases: TGCGCCAGCAGCCAAGATTGGCAGGACAATGAAGCTTTCTTT.

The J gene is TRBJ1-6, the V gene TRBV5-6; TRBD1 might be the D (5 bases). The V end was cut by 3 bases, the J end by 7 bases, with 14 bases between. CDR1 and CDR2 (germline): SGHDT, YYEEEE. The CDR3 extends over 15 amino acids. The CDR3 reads CASSSGRDVNSPLHF. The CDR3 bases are TGTGCCAGCAGCTCCGGCCGGGACGTAAATTCACCCCTCCACTTT.

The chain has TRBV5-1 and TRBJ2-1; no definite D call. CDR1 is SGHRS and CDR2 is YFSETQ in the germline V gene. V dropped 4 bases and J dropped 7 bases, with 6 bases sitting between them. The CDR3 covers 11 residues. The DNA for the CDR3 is TGCGCCAGCAGCGGTCAAAATGAGCAGTTCTTC. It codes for CASSGQNEQFF.

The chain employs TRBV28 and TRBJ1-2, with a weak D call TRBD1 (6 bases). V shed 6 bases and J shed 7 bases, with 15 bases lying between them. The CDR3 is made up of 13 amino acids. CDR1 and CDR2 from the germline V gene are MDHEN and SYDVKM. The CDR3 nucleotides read TGTGCCAGCAGGAGCCCAGGGGAAAGTGGCTACACCTTC. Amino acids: CASRSPGESGYTF.

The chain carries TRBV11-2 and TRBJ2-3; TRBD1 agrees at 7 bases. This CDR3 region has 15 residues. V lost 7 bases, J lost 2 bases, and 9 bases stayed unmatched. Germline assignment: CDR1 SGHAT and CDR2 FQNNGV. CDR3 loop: CASNYATGVTDTQYF. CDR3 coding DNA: TGTGCCAGCAACTACGCAACAGGGGTCACAGATACGCAGTATTTT.

Here the CDR3 DNA reads TGTGCCAGCAGCCTCATGAGCGAGCAGTACTTC. It specifies CASSLMSEQYF. V is TRBV7-2 and J is TRBJ2-7, with D unclear. The CDR3 runs 11 residues. Germline values: CDR1 SGHTA, CDR2 FQGNSA. Trimming left V 5 bases short and J 6 bases short, with 8 bases between.

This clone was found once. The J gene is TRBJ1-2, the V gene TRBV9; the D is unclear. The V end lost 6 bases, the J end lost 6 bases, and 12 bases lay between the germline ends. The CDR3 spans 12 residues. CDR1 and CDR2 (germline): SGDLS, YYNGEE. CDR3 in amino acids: CASMGSKDGYTF. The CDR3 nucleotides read TGTGCCAGCATGGGCTCTAAGGATGGCTACACCTTC.

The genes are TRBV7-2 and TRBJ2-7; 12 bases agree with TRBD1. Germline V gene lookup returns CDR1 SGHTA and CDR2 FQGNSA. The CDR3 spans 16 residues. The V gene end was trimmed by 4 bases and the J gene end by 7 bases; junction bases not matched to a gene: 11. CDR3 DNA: TGTGCCAGCAGCTCCGCCGGGACAGGGGGCCAGGGGGAGCAGTACTTC. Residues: CASSSAGTGGQGEQYF.